The clone carrying this T cell receptor beta chain appeared a few times. The data belong to a study of T cells after yellow fever vaccination. Template-switching 5'RACE yielded the TCR cDNA; a universal primer site and UMIs were added in the process. A single record per CDR3 protein comes from TCRdb applying MiXCR to the 5' RACE reads. The table records 200,000 to 300,000 distinct CDR3 sequences, 10% to 15% of them present only once. This TCR derives from a young man who received the YFV17D yellow fever vaccine. The sequences come from CD4+ T cells sorted from PBMCs, collected 45 days after the yellow fever booster vaccination.

CDR3 amino acids: CASSVNALTSGSTDTQYF. The CDR3 region has the DNA TGTGCCAGCAGCGTCAACGCTTTGACTAGCGGGAGCACAGATACGCAGTATTTT. The chain recombines TRBV11-1 with TRBJ2-3, with 10 bases that match TRBD2. Germline lookup yields CDR1 SGHAT and CDR2 FQDESV (reference sequence). CDR3 length: 18 residues. Losses at the gene ends were 5 bases for V and 0 bases for J; bases not matched to a gene: 11.